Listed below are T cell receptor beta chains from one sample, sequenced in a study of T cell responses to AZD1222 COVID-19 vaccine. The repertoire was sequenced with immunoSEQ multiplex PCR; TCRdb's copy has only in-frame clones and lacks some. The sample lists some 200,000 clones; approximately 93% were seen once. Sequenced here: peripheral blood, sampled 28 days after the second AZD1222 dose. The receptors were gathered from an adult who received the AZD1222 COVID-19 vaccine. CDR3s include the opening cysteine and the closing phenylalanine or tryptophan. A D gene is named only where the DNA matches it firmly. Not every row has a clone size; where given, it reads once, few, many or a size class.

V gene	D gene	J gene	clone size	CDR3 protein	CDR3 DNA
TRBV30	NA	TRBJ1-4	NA	CAWRTPVTNEKLFF	TGTGCCTGGAGAACACCGGTTACTAATGAAAAACTGTTTTTT
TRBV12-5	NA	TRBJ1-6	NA	CASGLGRQERSPLHF	TGTGCTAGTGGTTTGGGACGACAGGAGCGGTCACCCCTCCACTTT
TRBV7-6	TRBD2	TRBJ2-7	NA	CASSPMREGAHEQYF	TGTGCCAGCAGCCCCATGAGGGAGGGTGCCCACGAGCAGTACTTC
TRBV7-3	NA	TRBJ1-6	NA	CASSLVPPPGTYYNSPLHF	TGTGCCAGCAGCTTAGTACCCCCCCCGGGGACATACTATAATTCACCCCTCCACTTT
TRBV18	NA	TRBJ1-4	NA	CASSPHHGNEKLFF	TGTGCCAGCTCACCTCACCATGGTAATGAAAAACTGTTTTTT
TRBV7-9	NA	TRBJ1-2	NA	CASSSWAYGYTF	TGTGCCAGCAGCTCTTGGGCCTATGGCTACACCTTC
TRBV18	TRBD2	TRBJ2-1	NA	CASSPSLAGVLYEQFF	TGTGCCAGCTCACCATCTCTAGCGGGAGTACTCTATGAGCAGTTCTTC
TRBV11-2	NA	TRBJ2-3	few	CASRSPLGRGTQYF	TGTGCCAGCAGATCCCCCCTGGGACGGGGTACGCAGTATTTT
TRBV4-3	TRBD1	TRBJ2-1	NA	CASSQDRTGGRRNEQFF	TGCGCCAGCAGCCAAGATCGGACAGGGGGCAGACGCAATGAGCAGTTCTTC
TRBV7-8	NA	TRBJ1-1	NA	CASSWGGANTEAFF	TGTGCCAGCAGCTGGGGTGGGGCCAACACTGAAGCTTTCTTT
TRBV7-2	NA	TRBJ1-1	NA	CASSLATAFRNTEAFF	TGTGCCAGCAGCTTAGCCACAGCATTTAGGAACACTGAAGCTTTCTTT
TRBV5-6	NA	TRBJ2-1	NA	CASSAGTGHVYNEQFF	TGTGCCAGCAGCGCCGGCACGGGCCACGTCTACAATGAGCAGTTCTTC
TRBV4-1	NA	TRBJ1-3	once	CASTAGFVSGNTIYF	TGCGCCAGCACCGCGGGCTTCGTCTCTGGAAACACCATATATTTT
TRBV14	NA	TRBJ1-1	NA	CASSQDEGMNTEAFF	TGTGCCAGCAGCCAAGATGAAGGTATGAACACTGAAGCTTTCTTT
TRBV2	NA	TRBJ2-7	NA	CASSIPTGSSYEQYF	TGTGCCAGCAGTATACCGACAGGTAGCTCCTACGAGCAGTACTTC
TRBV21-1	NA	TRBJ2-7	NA	CASSKVGYSSSYEQYF	TGTGCCAGCAGCAAAGTCGGGTACAGTAGCTCCTACGAGCAGTACTTC
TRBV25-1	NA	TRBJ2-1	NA	CASSDLVLPNQFF	TGTGCCAGCAGTGATCTCGTCCTTCCGAATCAGTTCTTC
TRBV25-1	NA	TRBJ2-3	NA	CASSDPSNFGADTQYF	TGTGCCAGCAGTGACCCATCAAATTTCGGGGCAGATACGCAGTATTTT
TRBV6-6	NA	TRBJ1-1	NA	CASSYSGRANTEAFF	TGTGCCAGCAGTTACTCAGGCAGGGCTAACACTGAAGCTTTCTTT
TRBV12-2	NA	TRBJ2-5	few	CASRPPRRKRGASETQYF	TGTGCAAGTCGCCCCCCCCGACGAAAGAGGGGGGCGTCGGAGACCCAGTACTTC
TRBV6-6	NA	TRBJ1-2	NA	CASRLYTNYGYTF	TGTGCCAGCAGACTTTACACTAACTATGGCTACACCTTC
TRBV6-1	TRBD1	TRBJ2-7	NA	CASSALPGQGTGEQYF	TGTGCCAGCAGTGCTCTTCCGGGACAGGGGACGGGCGAGCAGTACTTC
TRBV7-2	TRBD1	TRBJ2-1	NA	CASSFDRGPYNEQFF	TGTGCCAGCAGCTTTGACAGGGGACCCTACAATGAGCAGTTCTTC
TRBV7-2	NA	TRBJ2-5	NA	CASSLAGTQETQYF	TGTGCCAGCAGCTTAGCGGGGACCCAAGAGACCCAGTACTTC
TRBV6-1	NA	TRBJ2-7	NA	CASSEAQIQQYF	TGTGCCAGCAGTGAAGCGCAGATCCAGCAGTACTTC
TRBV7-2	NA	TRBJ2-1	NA	CASSLGGPSEQFF	TGTGCCAGCAGCTTGGGCGGGCCGAGTGAGCAGTTCTTC
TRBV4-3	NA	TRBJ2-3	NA	CASSQDPRADTQYF	TGCGCCAGCAGCCAAGATCCGAGGGCAGATACGCAGTATTTT
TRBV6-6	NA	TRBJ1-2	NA	CASSQGLGMDGYTF	TGTGCCAGCAGTCAAGGTCTGGGGATGGATGGCTACACCTTC
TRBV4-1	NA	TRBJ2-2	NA	CASSQDLGASPGSGELFF	TGCGCCAGCAGCCAAGATCTAGGGGCATCCCCCGGGTCCGGGGAGCTGTTTTTT
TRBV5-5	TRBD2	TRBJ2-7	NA	CASSVAGTSGVGDEQYF	TGTGCCAGCAGCGTCGCCGGGACTAGCGGCGTCGGGGACGAGCAGTACTTC
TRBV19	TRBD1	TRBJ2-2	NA	CASRTGWNTGELFF	TGTGCCAGTCGGACAGGTTGGAACACCGGGGAGCTGTTTTTT
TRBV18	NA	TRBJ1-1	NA	CASSFGYNTEAFF	TGTGCCAGCTCATTTGGTTACAACACTGAAGCTTTCTTT
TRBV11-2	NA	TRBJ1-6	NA	CASSLASKSPLHF	TGTGCCAGCAGCTTGGCTTCGAAATCACCCCTCCACTTT
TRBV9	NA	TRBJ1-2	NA	CASRRSGTGRTNGYTF	TGTGCCAGCAGGAGATCCGGAACAGGGAGGACTAATGGCTACACCTTC
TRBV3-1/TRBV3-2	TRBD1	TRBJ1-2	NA	CASSHIRTGGSYGYTF	TGTGCCAGCAGCCATATCCGGACAGGGGGTAGCTATGGCTACACCTTC
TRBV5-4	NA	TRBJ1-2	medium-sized	CASSFPLSTNYGYTF	TGTGCCAGCAGCTTTCCCCTCAGTACTAACTATGGCTACACCTTC
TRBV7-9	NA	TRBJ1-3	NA	CASSLGVSGNTIYF	TGTGCCAGCAGCTTAGGGGTCTCTGGAAACACCATATATTTT
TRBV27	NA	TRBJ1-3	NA	CASSPVGARGNTIYF	TGTGCCAGCAGTCCGGTCGGGGCGAGGGGAAACACCATATATTTT
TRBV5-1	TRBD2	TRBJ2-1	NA	CASSWGLAGLYNEQFF	TGCGCCAGCAGCTGGGGACTAGCGGGCCTATACAATGAGCAGTTCTTC
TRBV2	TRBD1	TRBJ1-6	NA	CASTATGGNSPLHF	TGTGCCAGCACCGCGACAGGGGGGAATTCACCCCTCCACTTT
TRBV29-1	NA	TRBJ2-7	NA	CSVASVSGAYEQYF	TGCAGCGTTGCTTCTGTTAGCGGCGCCTACGAGCAGTACTTC
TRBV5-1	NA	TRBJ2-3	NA	CASSLGGVHDTQYF	TGCGCCAGCAGCTTAGGCGGGGTTCATGATACGCAGTATTTT
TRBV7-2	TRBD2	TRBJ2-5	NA	CASSLGVSGSRETQYF	TGTGCCAGCAGCTTAGGTGTTAGCGGGAGTCGTGAGACCCAGTACTTC
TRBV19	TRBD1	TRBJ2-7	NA	CASTPGQGSYEQYF	TGTGCCAGTACCCCGGGACAGGGTTCCTACGAGCAGTACTTC
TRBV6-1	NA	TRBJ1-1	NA	CASSEGSPNTEAFF	TGTGCCAGCAGTGAGGGCAGCCCGAACACTGAAGCTTTCTTT
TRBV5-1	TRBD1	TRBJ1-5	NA	CASSLGQGDQPQHF	TGCGCCAGCAGCTTGGGACAGGGGGACCAGCCCCAGCATTTT
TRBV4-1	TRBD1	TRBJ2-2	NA	CASSHLTGSNTGELFF	TGCGCCAGCAGCCACTTGACAGGGTCGAACACCGGGGAGCTGTTTTTT
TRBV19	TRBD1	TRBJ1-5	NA	CASSETGFSNQPQHF	TGTGCCAGTAGTGAGACAGGGTTTAGCAATCAGCCCCAGCATTTT
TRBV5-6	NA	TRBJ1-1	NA	CASSLFQTGRNTEAFF	TGTGCCAGCAGCTTATTCCAGACAGGCCGGAACACTGAAGCTTTCTTT
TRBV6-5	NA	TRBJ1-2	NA	CASRSGSNYGYTF	TGTGCCAGCAGATCCGGCAGTAACTATGGCTACACCTTC
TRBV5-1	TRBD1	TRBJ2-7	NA	CASSRGTGGSDEQYF	TGCGCCAGCAGCCGCGGGACAGGGGGAAGCGACGAGCAGTACTTC
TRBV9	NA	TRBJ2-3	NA	CASSGASDSWDTQYF	TGTGCCAGCAGCGGAGCTAGCGATAGCTGGGATACGCAGTATTTT
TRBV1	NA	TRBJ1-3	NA	CTSSQGRWGGDSGNTIYF	TGCACCAGCAGCCAAGGTCGGTGGGGTGGGGACTCTGGAAACACCATATATTTT
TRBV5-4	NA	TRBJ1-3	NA	CASSSPGGNTIYF	TGTGCCAGCAGCTCCCCAGGGGGAAACACCATATATTTT
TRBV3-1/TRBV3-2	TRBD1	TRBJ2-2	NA	CASSQDLGTGIVGELFF	TGTGCCAGCAGCCAAGATCTAGGGACAGGGATTGTCGGGGAGCTGTTTTTT